What follows are 9 T cell receptor beta chains derived from one specimen sequenced in a study of blood T cell repertoires in COVID-19. Only in-frame clones appear in the TCRdb table, and some are missing; sequencing was by immunoSEQ multiplex PCR. The sample records about 190,000 clones, 75% to 90% being singletons. The sample comprised peripheral blood. Receptor source: a man aged 25 to 45 with acute or convalescent COVID-19.

The chain links TRBV10-2 to TRBJ1-2, with unresolved D. This CDR3 comprises 10 residues. Germline CDR1 WSHSY, CDR2 SAAADI. Trimming stripped 8 bases from V and 7 bases from J, with 8 bases between. CDR3 sequence reads: CASGGAGYTF. The CDR3 coding sequence is TGCGCCAGCGGAGGTGCTGGCTACACCTTC.

V and J are TRBV19 and TRBJ1-5; 7 bases agree with TRBD1. This CDR3 is 14 amino acids long. V gave up 5 bases and J gave up 4 bases; unmatched junction bases: 5. CDR1 and CDR2 from the germline V gene are LNHDA and SQIVND (reference sequence). For the CDR3, the DNA is TGTGCCAGTAGTCCGGACAGGATTAATCAGCCCCAGCATTTT. Encoded protein: CASSPDRINQPQHF.

V is TRBV4-2 and J is TRBJ2-1; 8 bases map to TRBD2. This CDR3 is 14 amino acids long. Germline CDR1 LGHNA, CDR2 YNFKEQ. Losses at the gene ends were 5 bases for V and 5 bases for J; bases not matched to a gene: 5. The CDR3 loop reads CASSVSGADNEQFF. CDR3 in DNA: TGTGCCAGCAGCGTTAGCGGGGCGGACAATGAGCAGTTCTTC.

This chain links TRBV13 with TRBJ1-2; 8 nucleotides match TRBD1. CDR3 length: 13 amino acids. The V segment lost 5 bases and the J segment 5 bases; nucleotides outside the gene matches: 4. Germline CDR1 reads PRHDT; CDR2 reads FYEKMQ (reference sequence). CDR3 amino acids: CASSVDREYGYTF. DNA for the CDR3: TGTGCCAGCAGCGTGGACAGGGAGTATGGCTACACCTTC.

The chain is built from TRBV14 and TRBJ1-3; 7 bases are a match to TRBD1. Trimming at V came to 5 bases and at J to 3 bases, leaving 10 bases not matched to a gene. CDR3 length: 16 amino acids. Germline CDR1 is SGHDN and CDR2 is FVKESK. The CDR3 region is CASSGVGTEFGNTIYF. The CDR3 bases are TGTGCCAGCAGCGGGGTCGGGACAGAATTTGGAAACACCATATATTTT.

The V gene is TRBV5-4, the J gene TRBJ2-3; no definite D call. CDR1 SGHNT and CDR2 YYREEE come from the germline V gene (reference sequence). CDR3 length equals 13 residues. With 0 bases removed from V and 2 bases from J, the gap between germline ends came to 4 bases. CDR3 DNA sequence: TGTGCCAGCAGCTTGGTCTCCACAGATACGCAGTATTTT. Translating it yields CASSLVSTDTQYF.

Concerning this clone: Germline is not matched at one junction end, which may reflect a read error. The chain uses TRBV15 and TRBJ1-1, with 7 bases that match TRBD1. The CDR3 totals 15 residues. Looked up from germline, CDR1 is LNHNV and CDR2 is YYDKDF (reference sequence). CDR3 amino acids: CATSREGALNTEAFF. The CDR3 DNA sequence: TGTGCCACCAGCCGAGAGGGGGCCCTGAACACTGAAGCTTTCTTT.

As to this clone: One junction end does not reproduce the germline sequence, and a read error may be involved. V and J are TRBV7-7 and TRBJ2-5; D uncertain. The CDR3 runs to 14 residues. From germline, CDR1 is SSHAT and CDR2 FNYEAQ (reference sequence). CDR3 protein: CASSPLKWQETQYF. In DNA, the CDR3 is TGTGCTAGCAGCCCCCTAAAGTGGCAAGAGACCCAGTACTTC.

This chain connects TRBV11-3 to TRBJ2-3; D might be TRBD1 (5 bases). Trimming took 2 bases from V and 0 from J, leaving 15 bases between them. There are 17 residues in the CDR3. Germline-derived CDR1 and CDR2 are SGHNT and YENEEA. The CDR3 DNA is TGTGCCAGCAGCTTAAGTTGGAAGGGGATTAGCACAGATACGCAGTATTTT. Protein product: CASSLSWKGISTDTQYF. Drawing the rest from reference TRBV11-3 and TRBJ2-3, the complete variable domain is EAGVVQSPRYKIIEKKQPVAFWCNPISGHNTLYWYLQNLGQGPELLIRYENEEAVDDSQLPKDRFSAERLKGVDSTLKIQPAELGDSAVYLCASSLSWKGISTDTQYFGPGTRLTVL.